This T cell receptor (beta chain) was sequenced for a study of shared clonotypes between healthy human individuals. This CDR3 contains 19 residues. Trimming at V came to 3 bases and at J to 6 bases, leaving 23 bases not matched to a gene. CDR1 and CDR2 from the germline V gene are MGHRA and YSYEKL. What was sequenced on ten immunoSEQ deep assay plates was unsorted PBMC DNA. Produced via immunoSEQ multiplex PCR; TCRdb's table is partial and in-frame only. The sample yields 530,000 or so clones, 75% to 80% seen once. The sequencing input was PBMCs. This chain joins TRBV4-1 and TRBJ2-7; 7 bases line up with TRBD1. The TCR originated in a woman in her thirties or forties in good health. Some clones in this sample may be carry-over from other donors' samples. The CDR3 here is CASSHSLSRQGGLVSEQYF. The CDR3 nucleotides read TGCGCCAGCAGCCACTCCCTTTCTCGACAGGGCGGGTTGGTCTCCGAGCAGTACTTC.